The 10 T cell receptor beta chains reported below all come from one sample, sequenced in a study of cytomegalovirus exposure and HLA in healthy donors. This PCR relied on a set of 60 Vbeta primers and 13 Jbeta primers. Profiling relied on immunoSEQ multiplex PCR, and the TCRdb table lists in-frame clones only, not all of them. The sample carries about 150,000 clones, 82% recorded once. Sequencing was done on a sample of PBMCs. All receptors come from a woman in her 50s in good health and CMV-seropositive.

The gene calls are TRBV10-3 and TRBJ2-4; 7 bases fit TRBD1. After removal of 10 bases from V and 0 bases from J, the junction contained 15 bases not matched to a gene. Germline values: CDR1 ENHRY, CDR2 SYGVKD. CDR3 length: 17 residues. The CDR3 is CATTNGPGGLAKNIQYF. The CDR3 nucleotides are TGTGCCACCACAAACGGTCCAGGGGGTTTAGCCAAAAACATTCAGTACTTC.

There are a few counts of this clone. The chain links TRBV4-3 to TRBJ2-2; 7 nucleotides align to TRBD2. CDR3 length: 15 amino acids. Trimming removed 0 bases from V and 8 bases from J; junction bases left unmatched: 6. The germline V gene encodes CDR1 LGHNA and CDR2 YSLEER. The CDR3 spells CASSQDGGGHGELFF. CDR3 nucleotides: TGCGCCAGCAGCCAAGATGGGGGAGGGCATGGGGAGCTGTTTTTT.

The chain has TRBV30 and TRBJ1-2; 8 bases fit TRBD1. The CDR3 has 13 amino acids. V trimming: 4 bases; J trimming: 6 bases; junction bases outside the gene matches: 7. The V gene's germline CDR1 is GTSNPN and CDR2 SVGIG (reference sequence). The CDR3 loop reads CAWMEDREDGYTF. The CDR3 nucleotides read TGTGCCTGGATGGAGGACAGGGAGGATGGCTACACCTTC.

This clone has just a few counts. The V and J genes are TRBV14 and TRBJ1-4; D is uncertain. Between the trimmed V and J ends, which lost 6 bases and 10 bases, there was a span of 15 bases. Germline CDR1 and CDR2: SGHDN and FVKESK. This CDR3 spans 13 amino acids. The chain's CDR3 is CASSSEVRGKLFF. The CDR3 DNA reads TGTGCCAGCAGTTCCGAGGTTCGAGGAAAACTGTTTTTT.

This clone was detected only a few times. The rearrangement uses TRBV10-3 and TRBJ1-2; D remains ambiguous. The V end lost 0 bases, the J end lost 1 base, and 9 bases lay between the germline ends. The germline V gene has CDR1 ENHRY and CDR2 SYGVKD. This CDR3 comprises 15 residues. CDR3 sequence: CAISESLGYNYGYTF. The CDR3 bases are TGTGCCATCAGTGAGTCGCTAGGTTATAACTATGGCTACACCTTC.

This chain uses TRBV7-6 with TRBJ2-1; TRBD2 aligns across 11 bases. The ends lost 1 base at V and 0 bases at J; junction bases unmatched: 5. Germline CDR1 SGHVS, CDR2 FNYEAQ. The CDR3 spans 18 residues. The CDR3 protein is CASSLELAGASSYNEQFF. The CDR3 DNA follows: TGTGCCAGCAGCTTAGAACTAGCGGGGGCGAGCTCCTACAATGAGCAGTTCTTC.

CDR3 nucleotides: TGCGCCAGCAGTGGGAGAGATACGCAGTATTTT. It specifies CASSGRDTQYF. The chain is built from TRBV10-1 and TRBJ2-3, with D uncertain. In germline, CDR1 is WNHNN, CDR2 SYGVQD (reference sequence). V gave up 4 bases and J gave up 5 bases, with 4 bases separating them. The CDR3 contains 11 residues.

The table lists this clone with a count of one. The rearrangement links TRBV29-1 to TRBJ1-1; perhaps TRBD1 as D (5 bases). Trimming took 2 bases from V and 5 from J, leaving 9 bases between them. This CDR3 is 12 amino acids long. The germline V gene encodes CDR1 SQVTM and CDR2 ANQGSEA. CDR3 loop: CSVETRQTEAFF. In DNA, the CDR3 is TGCAGCGTTGAAACCAGACAGACTGAAGCTTTCTTT.

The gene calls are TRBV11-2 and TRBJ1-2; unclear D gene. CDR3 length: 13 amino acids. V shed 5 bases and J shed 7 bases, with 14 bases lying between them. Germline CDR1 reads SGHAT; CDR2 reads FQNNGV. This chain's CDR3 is CASSPDWSGGYTF. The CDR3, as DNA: TGTGCCAGCAGCCCCGACTGGTCGGGTGGCTACACCTTC.

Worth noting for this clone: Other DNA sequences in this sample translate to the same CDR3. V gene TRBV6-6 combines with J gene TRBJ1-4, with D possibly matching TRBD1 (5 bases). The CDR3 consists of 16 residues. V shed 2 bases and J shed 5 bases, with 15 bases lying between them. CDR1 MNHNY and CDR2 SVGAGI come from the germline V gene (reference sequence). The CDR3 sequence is CASSYAPGVGNEKLFF. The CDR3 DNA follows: TGTGCCAGCAGTTACGCCCCGGGGGTGGGGAATGAAAAACTGTTTTTT.